This T cell receptor (beta chain) was retrieved from a study of OX40 agonist ivuxolimab in advanced cancers. Study-level background: An anti-OX40 (CD134) antibody with agonistic activity, ivuxolimab, was administered to patients.

Germline-derived CDR1 and CDR2 are SGHRS and YFSETQ. V was clipped by 1 base and J by 7 bases, with 14 bases between them. This CDR3 region has 14 residues. Turning to this clone: The antigen remains unidentified.

Study-wide results and limits: Clones of CD4+ and CD8+ blood T cells grew by week 6 at doses of 0.1 to 3.0 mg/kg. It was also the case that some nonresponders had low normalized T-cell clonal expansion. The antigens recognized by the expanded peripheral T cells, that is their antigen specificity, were not determined.

TCRdb keeps only in-frame clones here, not all; method: immunoSEQ multiplex PCR. This table holds about 64,000 clones, approximately 86% found once. The chain uses TRBV5-1 and TRBJ1-1, with D uncertain. The sample consisted of CD4+ or CD8+ T cells sorted from blood, taken in a trial of the OX40 agonist ivuxolimab. The TCR was taken from an adult with an advanced solid tumor such as melanoma, head and neck, liver or kidney cancer. As DNA, the CDR3 is TGCGCCAGCAGCTTGTCGGAGAATTTCCTTGAAGCTTTCTTT. This encodes CASSLSENFLEAFF.